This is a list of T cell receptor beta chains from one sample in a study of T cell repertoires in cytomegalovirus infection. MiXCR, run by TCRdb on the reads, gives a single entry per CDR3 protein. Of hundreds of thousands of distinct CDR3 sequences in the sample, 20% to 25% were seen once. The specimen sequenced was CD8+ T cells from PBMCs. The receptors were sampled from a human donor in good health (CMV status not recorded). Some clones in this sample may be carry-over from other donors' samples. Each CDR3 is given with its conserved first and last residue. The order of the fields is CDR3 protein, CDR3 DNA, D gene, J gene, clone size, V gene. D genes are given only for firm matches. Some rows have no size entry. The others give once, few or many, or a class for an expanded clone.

CASAVPGHYNEQFF | TGTGCCAGCGCAGTACCTGGGCACTACAATGAGCAGTTCTTC | NA | TRBJ2-1 | few | TRBV28
CASSQDLSLGGTLDETQYF | TGTGCCAGCAGCCAAGATCTTTCTCTAGGGGGGACCTTGGATGAGACCCAGTACTTC | NA | TRBJ2-5 | NA | TRBV4-2
CANSSRLDRSDEKLFF | TGTGCCAACAGCTCGCGTTTAGACAGGTCGGATGAAAAACTGTTTTTT | NA | TRBJ1-4 | once | TRBV7-3
CSASDGTRGAENTEAFF | TGCAGTGCTAGCGACGGGACAAGAGGGGCCGAGAACACTGAAGCTTTCTTT | NA | TRBJ1-1 | NA | TRBV20-1
CASSQARGGNSGANVLTF | TGCGCCAGCAGCCAAGCCCGGGGGGGGAACTCTGGGGCCAACGTCCTGACTTTC | TRBD2 | TRBJ2-6 | few | TRBV4-3
CASSYLGLTEPQHF | TGTGCCAGCAGTTATCTGGGACTCACCGAGCCCCAGCATTTT | NA | TRBJ1-5 | few | TRBV6-2/TRBV6-3
CASSYLAGGQETQYF | TGTGCCAGCAGTTACTTGGCGGGGGGCCAAGAGACCCAGTACTTC | TRBD2 | TRBJ2-5 | NA | TRBV6-5
CASRPQTSREGTDTQYF | TGTGCCAGCAGACCCCAGACTAGCCGGGAGGGTACAGATACGCAGTATTTT | TRBD2 | TRBJ2-3 | NA | TRBV5-6
CASPSGTDTQYF | TGTGCCAGCCCTAGCGGCACAGATACGCAGTATTTT | NA | TRBJ2-3 | few | TRBV2
CASRPQGFYGYTF | TGTGCCAGCAGGCCACAGGGATTCTATGGCTACACCTTC | NA | TRBJ1-2 | NA | TRBV6-5
CASSYLRQSSGNTIYF | TGTGCCAGCAGTTACTTACGACAGTCCTCTGGAAACACCATATATTTT | NA | TRBJ1-3 | NA | TRBV6-6
CASSFAGDNGYTF | TGTGCCAGCAGTTTCGCAGGGGACAATGGCTACACCTTC | NA | TRBJ1-2 | NA | TRBV28
CASSLGQGVGGELFF | TGTGCCAGCAGCTTAGGACAGGGAGTCGGCGGGGAGCTGTTTTTT | TRBD1 | TRBJ2-2 | many | TRBV7-6
CASSSKQRFDTGELFF | TGTGCCAGCAGTTCAAAACAGCGTTTCGACACCGGGGAGCTGTTTTTT | NA | TRBJ2-2 | many | TRBV7-9